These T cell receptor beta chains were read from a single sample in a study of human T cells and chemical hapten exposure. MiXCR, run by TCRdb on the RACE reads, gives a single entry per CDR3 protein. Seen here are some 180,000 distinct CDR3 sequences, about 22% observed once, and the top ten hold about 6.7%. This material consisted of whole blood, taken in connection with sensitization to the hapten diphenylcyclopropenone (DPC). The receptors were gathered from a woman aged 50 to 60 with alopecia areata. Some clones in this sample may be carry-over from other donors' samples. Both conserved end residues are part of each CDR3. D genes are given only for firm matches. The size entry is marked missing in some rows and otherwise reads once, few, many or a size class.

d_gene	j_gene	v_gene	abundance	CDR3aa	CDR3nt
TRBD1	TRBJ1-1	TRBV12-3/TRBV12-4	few	CASSPLTGGPNTEAFF	TGTGCCAGCAGTCCACTTACAGGGGGCCCAAACACTGAAGCTTTCTTT
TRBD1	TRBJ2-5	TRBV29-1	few	CSVGQGVGETQYF	TGCAGCGTTGGACAGGGGGTTGGGGAGACCCAGTACTTC
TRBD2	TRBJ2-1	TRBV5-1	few	CASSYLAGDYNEQFF	TGCGCCAGCAGCTATCTAGCGGGGGACTACAATGAGCAGTTCTTC
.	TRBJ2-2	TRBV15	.	CATTSTPAGELFF	TGTGCCACCACCTCAACCCCCGCCGGGGAGCTGTTTTTT
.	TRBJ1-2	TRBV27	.	CASSLSRAAWDYGYTF	TGTGCCAGCAGTTTAAGTAGGGCAGCCTGGGACTATGGCTACACCTTC
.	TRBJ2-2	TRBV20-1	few	CSASSLVSGTGELFF	TGCAGTGCTAGCTCTTTGGTTTCTGGCACCGGGGAGCTGTTTTTT
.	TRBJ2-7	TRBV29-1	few	CSVADGGEQYF	TGCAGCGTTGCGGATGGGGGGGAGCAGTACTTC
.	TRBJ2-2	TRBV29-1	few	CSAGPRGTGELFF	TGCAGCGCAGGTCCCAGGGGCACCGGGGAGCTGTTTTTT
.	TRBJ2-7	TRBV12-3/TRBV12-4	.	CASSLGFGVYEQYF	TGTGCCAGCAGTTTGGGCTTCGGGGTTTACGAGCAGTACTTC
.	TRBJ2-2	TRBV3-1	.	CASSQGRGAGELFF	TGTGCCAGCAGCCAAGGCAGGGGGGCCGGGGAGCTGTTTTTT
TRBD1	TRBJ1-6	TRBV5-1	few	CASSGPGQGSSPLHF	TGCGCCAGCAGTGGTCCGGGACAGGGAAGTTCACCCCTCCACTTT
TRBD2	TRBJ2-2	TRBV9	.	CASSGSGSGSGELFF	TGTGCCAGCAGCGGTAGCGGGAGCGGGAGCGGGGAGCTGTTTTTT
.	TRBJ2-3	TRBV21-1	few	CASSSKNSTDTQYF	TGTGCCAGCAGCAGTAAGAATAGCACAGATACGCAGTATTTT
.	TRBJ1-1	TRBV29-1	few	CSVDGTDGSEAFF	TGCAGCGTTGATGGCACAGATGGGAGTGAAGCTTTCTTT
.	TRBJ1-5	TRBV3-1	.	CASSQDGGPREVDQPQHF	TGTGCCAGCAGCCAAGACGGCGGCCCTAGGGAAGTCGATCAGCCCCAGCATTTT
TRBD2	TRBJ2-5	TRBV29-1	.	CSVEGFLAGGAEAQYF	TGCAGCGTTGAAGGCTTCCTGGCGGGAGGAGCCGAGGCCCAGTACTTC
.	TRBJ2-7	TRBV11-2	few	CASTRSPSSYEQYF	TGTGCCAGCACCCGCTCCCCGAGCTCCTACGAGCAGTACTTC
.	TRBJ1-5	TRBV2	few	CASSVRKGDNQPQHF	TGTGCCAGCAGTGTCCGCAAGGGAGACAATCAGCCCCAGCATTTT
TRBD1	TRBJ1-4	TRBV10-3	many	CAISQTGMDEKLFF	TGTGCCATCAGTCAGACAGGGATGGATGAAAAACTGTTTTTT
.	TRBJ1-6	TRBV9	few	CASSVEPGTAGYSPLHF	TGTGCCAGCAGCGTAGAGCCCGGGACCGCAGGGTATTCACCCCTCCACTTT